Each of the 21 T cell receptor beta chains below was sequenced from the same sample in a study of T-cell reconstitution after alpha-beta-depleted transplantation in children. Unique molecular identifiers featured in how the TCRbeta library was prepared. In TCRdb, the PCR reads were re-called with MiXCR into one record per CDR3 protein. The sample shows 97,000 or so distinct CDR3 sequences, roughly 7.2% of them seen only once. This sample comprised PBMCs, obtained before TCRalphabeta/CD19-depleted stem cell transplant. These receptors all come from a boy aged 2-9 years with acute lymphoblastic leukemia, due to receive a stem cell transplant.

At least ten counts were recorded for this clonotype. The rearrangement uses TRBV6-4 and TRBJ2-3, with 12 bases aligning to TRBD2. The germline gives CDR1 MRHNA, CDR2 SNTAGT. The CDR3 has 15 residues. V lost 4 bases to trimming and J lost 2 bases; unmatched junction nucleotides: 1. Here the CDR3 reads CASSASGGATDTQYF. CDR3 DNA: TGTGCCAGCAGTGCTAGCGGGGGGGCCACAGATACGCAGTATTTT.

The rearrangement joins TRBV5-5 to TRBJ2-3; 8 bases align to TRBD1. Germline values: CDR1 SGHKS, CDR2 YYEKEE (reference sequence). Trimming took 2 bases from V and 2 from J; bases not matched to a gene: 4. The CDR3 has 15 residues. This CDR3 is CASSLRTGPTDTQYF. The DNA of the CDR3 is TGTGCCAGCAGCTTAAGGACAGGGCCCACAGATACGCAGTATTTT.

This clonotype was observed at least ten times. The genes are TRBV20-1 and TRBJ2-6; possible D gene TRBD2, 5 bases. This CDR3 is built from 14 residues. Germline V gene data show CDR1 as DFQATT and CDR2 as SNEGSKA (reference sequence). V shed 5 bases and J shed 0 bases, with 8 bases lying between them. The CDR3 protein is CSAGGGSGANVLTF. Written as DNA, the CDR3 is TGCAGTGCTGGTGGAGGCTCTGGGGCCAACGTCCTGACTTTC.

The sample holds a few counts of this clonotype. This chain connects TRBV5-1 to TRBJ1-1, with 9 positions matching TRBD1. The V gene end was trimmed by 3 bases and the J gene end by 4 bases; junction bases not matched to a gene: 4. This CDR3 region has 14 residues. Germline CDR1 is SGHRS and CDR2 is YFSETQ. CDR3 sequence reads: CASSYRQGGTEAFF. The CDR3 DNA is TGCGCCAGCAGCTACCGACAGGGGGGCACTGAAGCTTTCTTT.

The table lists this clonotype with many counts. The V call is TRBV20-1, the J call TRBJ2-1; 11 bases are shared with TRBD2. Germline V gives CDR1 DFQATT, CDR2 SNEGSKA (reference sequence). V lost 7 bases, J lost 0 bases, and 11 bases stayed unmatched. The CDR3 length is 17 residues. CDR3 residues: CSGTGTSGSNSYNEQFF. The CDR3 DNA reads as TGCAGTGGTACCGGGACTAGCGGATCAAACTCCTACAATGAGCAGTTCTTC.

By share, this clonotype counts as medium-sized. V gene TRBV5-1 combines with J gene TRBJ2-5; 8 nucleotides agree with TRBD2. The CDR3 consists of 17 residues. CDR1 SGHRS and CDR2 YFSETQ come from the germline V gene. V was pared by 2 bases and J by 2 bases, with 11 bases of the junction left unmatched. This CDR3 is CASSFAGSGGSQETQYF. CDR3 in DNA: TGCGCCAGCAGCTTTGCAGGCAGCGGGGGCTCACAAGAGACCCAGTACTTC.

This clonotype was seen at least ten times. V and J are TRBV5-1 and TRBJ2-7; 7 bases match TRBD2. Trimming took 0 bases from V and 0 from J; bases not matched to a gene: 6. This CDR3 has 16 residues. Germline CDR1 and CDR2: SGHRS and YFSETQ. CDR3 nucleotide sequence: TGCGCCAGCAGCTTGGGCTACGGGAGGAGCTCCTACGAGCAGTACTTC. This gives the protein CASSLGYGRSSYEQYF.

This clonotype has a count of ten or more. The chain links TRBV4-1 to TRBJ1-2; D unclear. Germline values: CDR1 MGHRA, CDR2 YSYEKL. V was clipped by 0 bases and J by 8 bases, with 10 bases between them. The CDR3 consists of 13 residues. In DNA form, the CDR3 reads TGCGCCAGCAGCCAAGATCAGAACCGAGGCTACACCTTC. It translates to CASSQDQNRGYTF.

This clonotype was observed at least ten times. The chain is built from TRBV28 and TRBJ2-3; TRBD2 is a possible D gene (5 bases). Trimming pared 5 bases from V and 0 bases from J, leaving 12 bases between. CDR1 is MDHEN, CDR2 SYDVKM, per germline. The CDR3 extends over 15 amino acids. DNA for the CDR3: TGTGCCAGCAGTCCCCTCGGGGAAAGCACAGATACGCAGTATTTT. Residues: CASSPLGESTDTQYF.

About this clonotype itself: This may come from a read error, since a much larger clone is one base off. The rearrangement joins TRBV4-1 to TRBJ1-2; D not resolved. CDR1 is MGHRA, CDR2 YSYEKL, per germline. The V gene lost 5 bases and the J gene lost 5 bases, with 9 bases spanning the gap. The length of the CDR3 is 12 residues. In DNA form, the CDR3 reads TGCGCCAGCAGCGCCCTGTGGTATGGCTACACCTTC. Protein product: CASSALWYGYTF.

This clonotype has at least ten counts. V usage is TRBV3-1 and J usage is TRBJ2-7, with a tentative D call TRBD2 (5 bases). The length of the CDR3 is 11 residues. Looked up from germline, CDR1 is LGHDT and CDR2 is YNNKEL (reference sequence). The V gene lost 1 base and the J gene lost 7 bases, with 5 bases spanning the gap. CDR3 in amino acids: CASSQGEEQYF. The CDR3 DNA is TGTGCCAGCAGCCAAGGGGAGGAGCAGTACTTC.

The chain has TRBV4-2 and TRBJ2-1, with D unclear. Germline V gives CDR1 LGHNA, CDR2 YNFKEQ. The CDR3 is made up of 16 amino acids. Trimming left V 0 bases short and J 6 bases short, with 15 bases between. The CDR3 DNA follows: TGTGCCAGCAGCCAAGATATCAGCCGCCCCCCCAATGAGCAGTTCTTC. This gives the protein CASSQDISRPPNEQFF.

At least ten counts were recorded for this clonotype. The J gene is TRBJ1-5, the V gene TRBV28, with 7 bases matching TRBD1. The CDR3 spans 15 residues. The germline V gene encodes CDR1 MDHEN and CDR2 SYDVKM. J was trimmed by 4 bases and V by 5 bases; bases with no gene match: 8. CDR3 sequence reads: CASSPLTGTNQPQHF. DNA of the CDR3: TGTGCCAGCAGTCCCCTGACAGGGACGAATCAGCCCCAGCATTTT.

This clonotype occurred a few times. V is TRBV2 and J is TRBJ1-5, with D perhaps TRBD1 (6 bases). Germline assignment: CDR1 SNHLY and CDR2 FYNNEI. The CDR3 consists of 15 residues. Trimming shortened V by 8 bases and J by 2 bases, and 16 bases separated the two germline ends. The CDR3 reads CASREGGQRNQPQHF. The CDR3 coding sequence is TGTGCCAGCCGAGAAGGGGGGCAACGCAATCAGCCCCAGCATTTT.

A few counts support this clonotype. The V gene is TRBV28, the J gene TRBJ2-5; D not resolved. Trimming shortened V by 5 bases and J by 5 bases, and 15 bases separated the two germline ends. CDR3 length: 14 amino acids. CDR1 is MDHEN and CDR2 is SYDVKM in the germline V gene. CDR3 amino acids: CASSPPLFLETQYF. Written as DNA, the CDR3 is TGTGCCAGCAGTCCACCCCTCTTTTTGGAGACCCAGTACTTC.

In its sample, this clonotype was seen many times. The CDR3: CASTLHSRGTNYGYTF. The CDR3 DNA reads TGTGCCAGTACGTTACATTCCAGGGGAACTAACTATGGCTACACCTTC. The chain has TRBV19 and TRBJ1-2; TRBD1 might be the D (6 bases). Trimming cost V 7 bases and J 0 bases, with 18 bases left between them. The CDR3 spans 16 residues. The V gene's germline CDR1 is LNHDA and CDR2 SQIVND (reference sequence).

This chain connects TRBV6-4 to TRBJ2-2; D may be TRBD1 (6 bases). Germline V gene lookup returns CDR1 MRHNA and CDR2 SNTAGT. The V and J ends lost 6 bases and 3 bases respectively, with 8 bases between them. This CDR3 contains 13 residues. CDR3 DNA sequence: TGTGCCAGCAGCAGGGGCGACACCGGGGAGCTGTTTTTT. Translating it yields CASSRGDTGELFF.

The rearrangement joins TRBV18 to TRBJ1-5; D not resolved. This CDR3 is built from 13 residues. Trimming shortened V by 3 bases and J by 5 bases, and 8 bases separated the two germline ends. CDR1 and CDR2 from the germline V gene are KGHSH and LQKENI. CDR3 loop: CASSPNGYQPQHF. For the CDR3, the DNA is TGTGCCAGCTCACCGAACGGATATCAGCCCCAGCATTTT.

This clonotype came up a few times. The rearrangement uses TRBV19 and TRBJ2-2; D is possibly TRBD2 (6 bases). Germline CDR1 LNHDA, CDR2 SQIVND (reference sequence). The germline V and J ends were trimmed by 1 base and 8 bases, with 14 bases remaining between them. The CDR3 length is 15 residues. The DNA for the CDR3 is TGTGCCAGTAGTATAGTTCTCGGGGGAACGGGGGAGCTGTTTTTT. Its protein is CASSIVLGGTGELFF.

V and J are TRBV4-3 and TRBJ2-1, with D possibly matching TRBD1 (5 bases). Germline V gene lookup returns CDR1 LGHNA and CDR2 YSLEER. The germline V and J ends were trimmed by 3 bases and 5 bases, with 14 bases remaining between them. The CDR3 has 15 amino acids. DNA of the CDR3: TGCGCCAGCAGCCAGTTTCGACAGAGAAACAATGAGCAGTTCTTC. Protein product: CASSQFRQRNNEQFF.

This clonotype was detected many times. The J gene is TRBJ2-7, the V gene TRBV5-6; 8 bases map to TRBD1. This CDR3 spans 15 amino acids. With V trimmed by 1 base and J by 7 bases, 10 bases remained unmatched. Germline V gene lookup returns CDR1 SGHDT and CDR2 YYEEEE. CDR3 region: CASSLPSGGPGEQYF. As DNA, the CDR3 is TGTGCCAGCAGCTTGCCGTCAGGGGGCCCAGGAGAGCAGTACTTC.